The 31 T cell receptor beta chains below all came from one sample that was sequenced in a study of cytomegalovirus exposure and HLA in healthy donors. Measured with immunoSEQ multiplex PCR; TCRdb has only the in-frame clones, and not every one. The data hold 150,000 to 200,000 clones, with about four fifths observed a single time. Material for sequencing was PBMCs. The source is a woman aged 18-30 years in good health and CMV-seropositive.

This clone showed up just a few times. The rearrangement uses TRBV6-5 and TRBJ1-2; D may be TRBD1 (5 bases). CDR3 length equals 13 residues. V dropped 8 bases and J dropped 7 bases, with 17 bases sitting between them. From germline, CDR1 is MNHEY and CDR2 SVGAGI. The CDR3 here is CASGDGGRSGYTF. The CDR3 DNA sequence: TGTGCCAGCGGCGATGGGGGGAGGAGTGGCTACACCTTC.

The chain carries TRBV9 and TRBJ2-2; 7 nucleotides align to TRBD2. The junction had 3 bases not matched to a gene; V was cut back by 3 bases and J by 1 base. CDR3 size: 15 residues. Germline V gives CDR1 SGDLS, CDR2 YYNGEE. CDR3 DNA: TGTGCCAGCAGCGCGGGACTACTGAACACCGGGGAGCTGTTTTTT. Translated: CASSAGLLNTGELFF.

The chain employs TRBV27 and TRBJ1-1; unclear D gene. With 4 bases removed from V and 0 bases from J, the gap between germline ends came to 9 bases. This CDR3 has 14 residues. Germline V gene sequence: CDR1 MNHEY, CDR2 SMNVEV (reference sequence). The CDR3, as DNA: TGTGCCAGCAGTTCCCTAGAAATGAACACTGAAGCTTTCTTT. Translating gives CASSSLEMNTEAFF.

The chain employs TRBV19 and TRBJ2-3; D is unclear. Trimming stripped 2 bases from V and 4 bases from J, with 19 bases between. The CDR3 contains 17 residues. The germline V gene has CDR1 LNHDA and CDR2 SQIVND (reference sequence). DNA of the CDR3: TGTGCCAGTAGTATAAGTTCAGCGTCTCCAACCCCAGATACGCAGTATTTT. Translated, it gives CASSISSASPTPDTQYF.

This sequence joins TRBV7-9 and TRBJ1-2; 8 bases map to TRBD1. CDR3 length: 16 amino acids. Germline V gene data show CDR1 as SEHNR and CDR2 as FQNEAQ (reference sequence). Unmatched junction bases numbered 7, after V lost 4 bases and J lost 0 bases. This chain's CDR3 is CASSSPGQVTNYGYTF. CDR3 in DNA: TGTGCCAGCAGCTCCCCGGGACAGGTTACTAACTATGGCTACACCTTC.

The rearrangement joins TRBV18 to TRBJ1-1, with D hard to call. Germline V gene data show CDR1 as KGHSH and CDR2 as LQKENI. V was trimmed by 3 bases and J by 2 bases, leaving 7 bases between them. The CDR3 totals 13 residues. The CDR3 DNA reads TGTGCCAGCTCACCGGAACTAAACACTGAAGCTTTCTTT. This encodes CASSPELNTEAFF.

Notes on this clone: Different DNA sequences within this sample yield the same CDR3. The chain uses TRBV7-2 and TRBJ1-1; possible D gene TRBD1, 5 bases. CDR1 SGHTA and CDR2 FQGNSA come from the germline V gene. The CDR3 totals 15 residues. V shed 0 bases and J shed 2 bases, with 10 bases lying between them. The CDR3 nucleotides read TGTGCCAGCAGCTTAGCCGCGGGGCTAAACACTGAAGCTTTCTTT. It specifies CASSLAAGLNTEAFF.

The J gene is TRBJ1-1, the V gene TRBV6-4; D not certain. In germline, CDR1 is MRHNA, CDR2 SNTAGT. This CDR3 comprises 13 residues. V lost 6 bases to trimming and J lost 0 bases, with 8 bases between them. Written as DNA, the CDR3 is TGTGCCAGCAGCCAACAGTTGAACACTGAAGCTTTCTTT. This codes for CASSQQLNTEAFF.

This chain links TRBV9 with TRBJ2-1; 11 bases are a match to TRBD1. Germline loops: CDR1 SGDLS, CDR2 YYNGEE. Unmatched junction bases numbered 2, after V lost 3 bases and J lost 6 bases. The CDR3 loop spans 14 amino acids. The CDR3 protein is CASSDGTGGNEQFF. The CDR3 DNA reads TGTGCCAGCAGCGATGGGACAGGGGGCAATGAGCAGTTCTTC.

This clone was picked up one time. V gene TRBV18 combines with J gene TRBJ2-7; 7 positions agree with TRBD1. V was clipped by 5 bases and J by 7 bases; unmatched bases: 17. The CDR3 contains 16 residues. CDR1 is KGHSH, CDR2 LQKENI, per germline. The CDR3 DNA is TGTGCCAGCTCAGAAGTACCCGGACAGGCGTCTAGGGAGCAGTACTTC. Translated: CASSEVPGQASREQYF.

The chain is built from TRBV10-3 and TRBJ1-2; D may be TRBD1 (5 bases). The CDR3 runs 11 residues. Germline V gene lookup returns CDR1 ENHRY and CDR2 SYGVKD. V was clipped by 6 bases and J by 6 bases, with 8 bases between them. The CDR3 is CAISWGDGYTF. Written as DNA, the CDR3 is TGTGCCATCAGCTGGGGGGATGGCTACACCTTC.

DNA of the CDR3: TGCGCCAGCAGCCAAGGCGGGGGGGCCTCTGACAATACGCAGTATTTT. Translation: CASSQGGGASDNTQYF. This chain links TRBV4-1 with TRBJ2-3; 9 bases agree with TRBD2. Germline V gives CDR1 MGHRA, CDR2 YSYEKL. The CDR3 extends over 16 amino acids. V lost 1 base and J lost 7; bases outside the gene matches: 9.

This chain connects TRBV19 to TRBJ2-3, with D hard to call. Germline V CDR1 and CDR2: LNHDA, SQIVND (reference sequence). Trimming cost V 6 bases and J 5 bases, with 6 bases left between them. CDR3 length equals 11 residues. As DNA, the CDR3 is TGTGCCAGTAGGCTAGGAGATACGCAGTATTTT. This codes for CASRLGDTQYF.

The rearrangement uses TRBV13 and TRBJ1-3; D is perhaps TRBD1 (6 bases). Germline loops: CDR1 PRHDT, CDR2 FYEKMQ (reference sequence). V gave up 5 bases and J gave up 2 bases, with 13 bases separating them. The CDR3 runs to 15 residues. The CDR3, as DNA: TGTGCCAGCAGCACCGGACAGTGGGCTGGAAACACCATATATTTT. This translates into CASSTGQWAGNTIYF.

V is TRBV6-5 and J is TRBJ1-6; 7 bases match TRBD1. This CDR3 is built from 14 residues. V shed 6 bases and J 13 bases; nucleotides not matched to a gene: 12. In germline, CDR1 is MNHEY, CDR2 SVGAGI. The CDR3, as DNA: TGTGCCAGCAGGCCCAGACAGGGCCAGAATCCCCTCCACTTT. Translated, it gives CASRPRQGQNPLHF.

V gene TRBV7-6 combines with J gene TRBJ2-2; possibly TRBD1 for D (5 bases). Germline-derived CDR1 and CDR2 are SGHVS and FNYEAQ. V gave up 5 bases and J gave up 3 bases, with 7 bases separating them. The CDR3 has 13 residues. The CDR3 DNA reads TGTGCCAGCAGCGGCAGGGACACCGGGGAGCTGTTTTTT. It translates to CASSGRDTGELFF.

This clone was counted a few times. The J gene is TRBJ1-2, the V gene TRBV7-9; 9 bases are shared with TRBD1. Trimming took 1 base from V and 7 from J; bases not matched to a gene: 13. Germline lookup yields CDR1 SEHNR and CDR2 FQNEAQ (reference sequence). This CDR3 region has 17 residues. CDR3 sequence: CASSLEIWGQGSGGYTF. The CDR3 DNA follows: TGTGCCAGCAGCTTAGAGATCTGGGGACAGGGAAGTGGTGGCTACACCTTC.

The chain employs TRBV7-9 and TRBJ1-2; tentative D call: TRBD1 (5 bases). V was shortened by 5 bases and J by 1 base, with 14 bases between the two germline ends. This CDR3 region has 15 residues. Germline V CDR1 and CDR2: SEHNR, FQNEAQ (reference sequence). The CDR3, as DNA: TGTGCCAGCAGCCCGGCATCAGGGAATAACTATGGCTACACCTTC. Protein: CASSPASGNNYGYTF.

The chain recombines TRBV5-1 with TRBJ2-2; D not certain. Trimming took off 5 bases at V and 1 base at J, with 12 bases between the two ends. The CDR3 consists of 15 residues. CDR1 is SGHRS, CDR2 YFSETQ, per germline. The CDR3 DNA reads as TGCGCCAGCAGTCAAGCTACAGTGAACACCGGGGAGCTGTTTTTT. This encodes CASSQATVNTGELFF.

The genes are TRBV7-2 and TRBJ2-3; possibly TRBD2 for D (6 bases). Trimming stripped 1 base from V and 3 bases from J, with 8 bases between. Germline CDR1 and CDR2: SGHTA and FQGNSA. There are 14 residues in the CDR3. In nucleotides, the CDR3 is TGTGCCAGCAGCTTAGATGGGGGGACAGATACGCAGTATTTT. Translated, it gives CASSLDGGTDTQYF.

This clone has ten or more counts. The CDR3 sequence: CASSSQVSGSPLHF. CDR3 in DNA: TGTGCCAGCAGTTCACAGGTATCAGGGTCACCCCTCCACTTT. The chain combines TRBV28 with TRBJ1-6; D is perhaps TRBD1 (5 bases). V dropped 4 bases and J dropped 10 bases, with 14 bases sitting between them. Looked up from germline, CDR1 is MDHEN and CDR2 is SYDVKM. The CDR3 covers 14 residues.

V is TRBV5-6 and J is TRBJ1-2, with TRBD1 identical over 9 bases. From germline, CDR1 is SGHDT and CDR2 YYEEEE. This CDR3 region has 17 residues. The V gene end was trimmed by 4 bases and the J gene end by 4 bases; junction bases not matched to a gene: 14. CDR3 amino acids: CASSTGARTGVTYGYTF. CDR3 in DNA: TGTGCCAGCAGCACCGGGGCTCGGACAGGGGTAACCTATGGCTACACCTTC.

V and J are TRBV6-5 and TRBJ2-5, with a weak D call TRBD1 (6 bases). Germline V CDR1 and CDR2: MNHEY, SVGAGI. There are 16 residues in the CDR3. V lost 4 bases and J lost 3, with 18 bases in between. CDR3 amino acids: CASSLTGSWTKETQYF. CDR3 nucleotides: TGTGCCAGCAGTTTAACAGGGTCATGGACCAAAGAGACCCAGTACTTC.

The chain combines TRBV2 with TRBJ2-2, with 7 bases lining up with TRBD1. This CDR3 has 14 amino acids. The germline V gene encodes CDR1 SNHLY and CDR2 FYNNEI. The junction had 2 bases not matched to a gene; V was cut back by 6 bases and J by 1 base. CDR3 DNA: TGTGCCAGCAGGAGGGGGCAGAACACCGGGGAGCTGTTTTTT. Translated: CASRRGQNTGELFF.

This chain links TRBV5-4 with TRBJ1-1; no definite D call. V was cut by 0 bases and J by 0 bases, with 6 bases left in between. CDR3 size: 14 residues. Per the germline V gene, CDR1 is SGHNT and CDR2 is YYREEE (reference sequence). This chain's CDR3 is CASSLDSVNTEAFF. The CDR3 nucleotides are TGTGCCAGCAGCTTGGATTCGGTGAACACTGAAGCTTTCTTT.

This sequence joins TRBV19 and TRBJ2-7; 7 nucleotides match TRBD2. This CDR3 has 14 amino acids. The J segment lost 2 bases and the V segment lost 4 bases, leaving 5 bases of the junction unmatched. The germline gives CDR1 LNHDA, CDR2 SQIVND (reference sequence). DNA for the CDR3: TGTGCCAGTAGTACGCAAGCGGGAACCTACGAGCAGTACTTC. Its protein product is CASSTQAGTYEQYF.

This chain uses TRBV6-1 with TRBJ2-1; perhaps TRBD2 as D (5 bases). Trimming cost V 2 bases and J 0 bases, with 8 bases left between them. CDR3 size: 15 residues. The germline gives CDR1 MNHNS, CDR2 SASEGT. The CDR3 coding sequence is TGTGCCAGCAGTGAACCGGGGAGCTCCTACAATGAGCAGTTCTTC. Translating it yields CASSEPGSSYNEQFF.

The CDR3 bases are TGTGCCAGCAGCTTCACCCAGAGGGGGAACTATGGCTACACCTTC. Translation: CASSFTQRGNYGYTF. The chain has TRBV11-2 and TRBJ1-2; weak D call: TRBD1 (6 bases). CDR3 length: 15 amino acids. V shed 3 bases and J shed 2 bases, with 13 bases lying between them. Germline assignment: CDR1 SGHAT and CDR2 FQNNGV.

This chain links TRBV7-2 with TRBJ1-2; D might be TRBD1 (5 bases). V was trimmed by 5 bases and J by 6 bases, leaving 19 bases between them. CDR1 is SGHTA and CDR2 is FQGNSA in the germline V gene. CDR3 length: 15 amino acids. CDR3 nucleotides: TGTGCCAGCAGCCCCCTTAAGGGTGGGGCGAATGGCTACACCTTC. The encoded protein is CASSPLKGGANGYTF.

The chain has TRBV6-5 and TRBJ2-4; tentative D call: TRBD2 (5 bases). Trimming took off 6 bases at V and 6 bases at J, with 18 bases between the two ends. Germline loops: CDR1 MNHEY, CDR2 SVGAGI. The CDR3 is made up of 15 amino acids. DNA of the CDR3: TGTGCCAGCAGCCCCCAGACGGGGAGCACAAACATTCAGTACTTC. As protein: CASSPQTGSTNIQYF.

V is TRBV4-2 and J is TRBJ2-7; a weak D match, TRBD1 (7 bases). The V gene's germline CDR1 is LGHNA and CDR2 YNFKEQ. The CDR3 runs 15 residues. Trimming pared 4 bases from V and 2 bases from J, leaving 15 bases between. CDR3 protein: CASSPWRDRPYEQYF. The CDR3 nucleotides are TGTGCCAGCAGCCCGTGGCGGGACAGACCCTACGAGCAGTACTTC.